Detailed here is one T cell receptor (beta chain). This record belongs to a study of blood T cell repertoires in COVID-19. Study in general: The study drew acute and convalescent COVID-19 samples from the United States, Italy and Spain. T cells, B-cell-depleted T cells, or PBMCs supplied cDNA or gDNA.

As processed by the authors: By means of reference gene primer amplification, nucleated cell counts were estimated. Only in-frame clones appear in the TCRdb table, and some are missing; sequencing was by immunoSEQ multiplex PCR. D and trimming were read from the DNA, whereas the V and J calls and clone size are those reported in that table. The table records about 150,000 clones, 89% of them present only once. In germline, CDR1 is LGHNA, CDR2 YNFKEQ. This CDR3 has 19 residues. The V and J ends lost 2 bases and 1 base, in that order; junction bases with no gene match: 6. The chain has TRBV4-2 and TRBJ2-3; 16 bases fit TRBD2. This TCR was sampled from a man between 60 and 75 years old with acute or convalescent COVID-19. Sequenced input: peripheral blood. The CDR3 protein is CASSQTGTSGGGRTDTQYF. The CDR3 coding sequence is TGTGCCAGCAGCCAAACGGGGACTAGCGGGGGGGGCCGCACAGATACGCAGTATTTT.